This entry lists 16 T cell receptor beta chains sequenced from one sample in a study of blood T cell repertoires in COVID-19. The assay was immunoSEQ multiplex PCR, and TCRdb's table has in-frame clones only and misses some. This sample yields roughly 200,000 clones, of which just under 90% are seen a single time; less than 4.5% belongs to the top ten. The sequencing sample was made of PBMCs or T cells enriched from blood (not recorded which). Receptors were obtained from a woman younger than 45 with acute COVID-19.

V and J are TRBV2 and TRBJ1-1, with 9 bases identical to TRBD1. CDR1 and CDR2 (germline): SNHLY, FYNNEI. Trimming removed 7 bases from V and 5 bases from J; junction bases left unmatched: 11. This CDR3 has 15 amino acids. This CDR3 reads CASTIRTGEDTEAFF. For the CDR3, the DNA is TGTGCCAGCACGATTCGGACAGGGGAGGATACTGAAGCTTTCTTT. Combining the CDR3 with reference TRBV2 and TRBJ1-1 gives the whole variable domain EPEVTQTPSHQVTQMGQEVILRCVPISNHLYFYWYRQILGQKVEFLVSFYNNEISEKSEIFDDQFSVERPDGSNFTLKIRSTKLEDSAMYFCASTIRTGEDTEAFFGQGTRLTVV.

This clone has a single count. The rearrangement uses TRBV30 and TRBJ2-7; the match to TRBD1 covers 10 bases. Germline V gives CDR1 GTSNPN, CDR2 SVGIG (reference sequence). CDR3 size: 13 residues. Trimming removed 2 bases from V and 3 bases from J; junction bases left unmatched: 1. The CDR3 here is CAWSRTGGYEQYF. The CDR3 DNA reads TGTGCCTGGAGTCGGACAGGGGGCTACGAGCAGTACTTC.

The chain joins TRBV7-7 to TRBJ2-1; 11 bases are shared with TRBD2. Losses at the gene ends were 0 bases for V and 3 bases for J; bases not matched to a gene: 1. There are 16 residues in the CDR3. Germline CDR1 SSHAT, CDR2 FNYEAQ (reference sequence). The CDR3 bases are TGTGCCAGCAGCTTAGCGGGACTAGCGGTCTACAATGAGCAGTTCTTC. It yields the protein CASSLAGLAVYNEQFF.

The chain joins TRBV5-1 to TRBJ2-5; D is uncertain. The CDR3 consists of 14 residues. Germline-derived CDR1 and CDR2 are SGHRS and YFSETQ. V was shortened by 4 bases and J by 1 base, with 11 bases between the two germline ends. The CDR3 loop is CASSLQSSQETQYF. The CDR3 DNA sequence: TGCGCCAGCAGCCTACAGTCTTCCCAAGAGACCCAGTACTTC.

CDR3 protein: CASSQIDRPHSGNTIYF. CDR3 DNA sequence: TGCGCCAGCAGCCAAATAGACAGACCCCACTCTGGAAACACCATATATTTT. The gene calls are TRBV4-3 and TRBJ1-3, with a possible D match to TRBD1 (5 bases). This CDR3 comprises 17 residues. The germline CDR1 and CDR2 sequences are LGHNA and YSLEER. V was trimmed by 2 bases and J by 0 bases, leaving 14 bases between them.

CDR3: CASSVAQGNQETQYF. CDR3 coding DNA: TGTGCCAGCAGCGTAGCCCAGGGTAATCAAGAGACCCAGTACTTC. This chain connects TRBV9 to TRBJ2-5, with D possibly being TRBD1 (5 bases). The CDR3 totals 15 residues. Between the trimmed V and J ends, which lost 0 bases and 2 bases, there was a span of 11 bases. Germline V CDR1 and CDR2: SGDLS, YYNGEE.

The CDR3 here is CASSLGQGGTEAFF. The CDR3 DNA follows: TGTGCCAGCAGTTTAGGGCAGGGAGGCACTGAAGCTTTCTTT. The chain couples TRBV27 to TRBJ1-1; tentative D call: TRBD1 (5 bases). The V end lost 2 bases, the J end lost 4 bases, and 11 bases lay between the germline ends. The CDR3 is 14 residues long. CDR1 MNHEY and CDR2 SMNVEV come from the germline V gene (reference sequence).

This clone was seen many times. The chain recombines TRBV7-8 with TRBJ1-5; D ambiguous. Germline V gene sequence: CDR1 SGHVS, CDR2 FQNEAQ. The CDR3 consists of 16 residues. V was trimmed by 8 bases and J by 2 bases, leaving 19 bases between them. CDR3: CASSPSWAGRNQPQHF. The CDR3 region has the DNA TGTGCCAGCTCCCCCTCCTGGGCAGGCCGCAATCAGCCCCAGCATTTT. The full variable domain, in which reference TRBV7-8 and TRBJ1-5 provide the parts outside the CDR3, is GAGVSQSPRYKVAKRGQDVALRCDPISGHVSLFWYQQALGQGPEFLTYFQNEAQLDKSGLPSDRFFAERPEGSVSTLKIQRTQQEDSAVYLCASSPSWAGRNQPQHFGDGTRLSIL.

The chain uses TRBV7-3 and TRBJ2-3; 12 bases map to TRBD2. The germline V gene has CDR1 SGHTA and CDR2 FQGTGA. The CDR3 runs 18 residues. Trimming removed 2 bases from V and 6 bases from J; junction bases left unmatched: 12. CDR3 DNA sequence: TGTGCCAGCAGCTTAGCCCCTGGACTAGCGGGGACAGGGGATACGCAGTATTTT. Translating it yields CASSLAPGLAGTGDTQYF.

The V call is TRBV28, the J call TRBJ2-7; a possible D gene is TRBD1 (6 bases). The V gene's germline CDR1 is MDHEN and CDR2 SYDVKM. The CDR3 has 12 residues. Trimming removed 7 bases at V and 1 base at J, with 8 bases between. The CDR3 reads CASIGQSYEQYF. The CDR3 DNA sequence: TGTGCCAGCATCGGACAGTCCTACGAGCAGTACTTC.

The rearrangement links TRBV3-1 (or the pseudogene TRBV3-2) to TRBJ2-2; the match to TRBD1 covers 10 bases. V shed 3 bases, J shed 5 bases, and the junction held 3 bases outside the gene matches. CDR1 LGHDT and CDR2 YNNKEL come from the germline V gene (reference sequence). CDR3 size: 15 residues. The CDR3 loop reads CASSHLDRGTGELFF. The CDR3 DNA reads TGTGCCAGCAGCCACCTGGACAGGGGGACCGGGGAGCTGTTTTTT.

J is TRBJ1-1 and V is TRBV7-9, with D possibly matching TRBD1 (6 bases). Germline-derived CDR1 and CDR2 are SEHNR and FQNEAQ (reference sequence). Between the trimmed V and J ends, which lost 4 bases and 1 base, there was a span of 13 bases. The CDR3 covers 15 residues. CDR3 DNA sequence: TGTGCCAGCAGCTCTCAGGACAGATCGAACACTGAAGCTTTCTTT. This codes for CASSSQDRSNTEAFF.

The V call is TRBV2, the J call TRBJ2-1; 11 positions match TRBD2. The CDR3 sequence is 20 residues long. V gave up 6 bases and J gave up 0 bases; unmatched junction bases: 16. The V gene's germline CDR1 is SNHLY and CDR2 FYNNEI. The CDR3: CASSGGGPATSGVSYNEQFF. The CDR3 nucleotides are TGTGCCAGCAGCGGCGGAGGGCCGGCGACTAGCGGGGTCTCCTACAATGAGCAGTTCTTC. The full variable domain, rest sourced from reference TRBV2 and TRBJ2-1, is EPEVTQTPSHQVTQMGQEVILRCVPISNHLYFYWYRQILGQKVEFLVSFYNNEISEKSEIFDDQFSVERPDGSNFTLKIRSTKLEDSAMYFCASSGGGPATSGVSYNEQFFGPGTRLTVL.

J is TRBJ2-5 and V is TRBV9; TRBD1 agrees at 7 bases. The CDR3 is 14 amino acids. Trimming removed 3 bases from V and 5 bases from J; junction bases left unmatched: 7. Germline assignment: CDR1 SGDLS and CDR2 YYNGEE. The CDR3 loop reads CASSAQGDGETQYF. CDR3 nucleotide sequence: TGTGCCAGCAGCGCTCAGGGGGACGGGGAGACCCAGTACTTC.

CDR3 protein: CASSSWDREADTQYF. CDR3 nucleotide sequence: TGTGCCAGCAGTTCCTGGGACAGGGAGGCAGATACGCAGTATTTT. The chain recombines TRBV6-5 with TRBJ2-3, with 9 positions matching TRBD1. The CDR3 totals 15 residues. V gave up 4 bases and J gave up 4 bases; unmatched junction bases: 6. Germline V gene data show CDR1 as MNHEY and CDR2 as SVGAGI.

The chain combines TRBV5-8 with TRBJ1-5; no reliable D call. The CDR3 sequence is 13 residues long. Per germline, CDR1 SGHTS and CDR2 YDEGEE. V was cut by 0 bases and J by 4 bases, with 5 bases left in between. CDR3 sequence (DNA): TGTGCCAGCAGCTTGGACGGTAATCAGCCCCAGCATTTT. Translated: CASSLDGNQPQHF. Looking up the rest from reference TRBV5-8 and TRBJ1-5 gives the full variable domain: EAGVTQSPTHLIKTRGQQATLRCSPISGHTSVYWYQQALGLGLQFLLWYDEGEERNRGNFPPRFSGRQFPNYSSELNVNALELEDSALYLCASSLDGNQPQHFGDGTRLSIL.